This is a list of T cell receptor beta chains from one sample in a study of CD8 T cells in ankylosing spondylitis. TCRdb used MiXCR to reprocess the 5' RACE reads, holding one entry per CDR3 protein. Among more than 150,000 distinct CDR3 sequences listed, 13% were seen once. The sequenced sample consisted of blood, either unsorted or a sorted T cell fraction (not recorded which). These receptors all stem from a female donor with ankylosing spondylitis or in good health (not recorded which). The CDR3 runs from the conserved cysteine through the conserved F or W. The D gene is left open where the match is weak. Expanded clones are given a class, and other clones once, few, many or no size at all.

j_call clone_size v_call cdr3_length d_call cdr3_nt cdr3_aa
TRBJ2-1 . TRBV12-3/TRBV12-4 16 TRBD1 TGTGCCAGCAGTTTAGGACAGGGGCCGGCCGGGAATGAGCAGTTCTTC CASSLGQGPAGNEQFF
TRBJ2-1 few TRBV5-6 13 . TGTGCCAGCAGCTTGGGCCGCCACAATGAGCAGTTCTTC CASSLGRHNEQFF
TRBJ2-1 . TRBV20-1 16 TRBD2 TGCAGTGCCACCCTGGGACTAGCGGAGGGGTCCAATGAGCAGTTCTTC CSATLGLAEGSNEQFF
TRBJ2-1 many TRBV24-1 16 TRBD1 TGTGCCACCTCCACCCCCCCCGGACAGGGGGTCATTGAGCAGTTCTTC CATSTPPGQGVIEQFF
TRBJ1-5 many TRBV12-5 18 . TGTGCTAGTGGTCCCACAGTTGGTCTGGGAGGGGGGGGTATGACCCAGCATTTT CASGPTVGLGGGGMTQHF
TRBJ1-2 . TRBV28 13 . TGTGCCAGCAGATCGGGGTCTGCGTATGGCTACACCTTC CASRSGSAYGYTF
TRBJ2-1 many TRBV5-6 14 . TGTGCCAGCAGGATAACGGACTCCTACAATGAGCAGTTCTTC CASRITDSYNEQFF
TRBJ2-3 few TRBV24-1 14 . TGTGCCACCAGTGATTTCCGGGGGAGGGATACGCAGTATTTT CATSDFRGRDTQYF
TRBJ1-3 many TRBV29-1 11 . TGCAGTTATTCAACCGGAAACACCATATATTTT CSYSTGNTIYF
TRBJ2-2 . TRBV12-3/TRBV12-4 15 TRBD2 TGTGCCAGCAGTTTCGGCGGGGGTGACACCGGGGAGCTGTTTTTT CASSFGGGDTGELFF
TRBJ2-7 few TRBV25-1 12 TRBD1 TGTGCCAGCACTTCCGACAGGGACGAGCAGTACTTC CASTSDRDEQYF
TRBJ1-1 many TRBV29-1 14 . TGCAGCGTCGCGCCTGAAGAAGGGGGCACTGAAGCTTTCTTT CSVAPEEGGTEAFF
TRBJ1-2 few TRBV12-5 15 . TGTGCTAGTGGTTTAACCTCCGGGACCTCCTATGGCTACACCTTC CASGLTSGTSYGYTF
TRBJ2-7 few TRBV7-8 13 TRBD1 TGTGCCAGCAGCACCCGACAGGGGGGGGAGCAGTACTTC CASSTRQGGEQYF
TRBJ2-3 many TRBV5-1 13 . TGCGCCAGCAGCTCAAGTAGCACAGATACGCAGTATTTT CASSSSSTDTQYF
TRBJ1-4 many TRBV4-3 17 . TGCGCCAGCAGCCAAGATGGTCTCGGAGGAATAAATGAAAAACTGTTTTTT CASSQDGLGGINEKLFF
TRBJ2-7 few TRBV9 15 . TGTGCCAGCAGCGTAGCTAGTTCAGGGTTTGGCGAGCAGTACTTC CASSVASSGFGEQYF